The 32 T cell receptor beta chains in this list originate from one sample, sequenced in a study of cytomegalovirus exposure and HLA in healthy donors (dated by TCRdb to about 2017). Library preparation employed the immunoSEQ multiplex PCR assay. TCRdb limited this immuneACCESS table to in-frame rearrangements with V and J called. A share of clones is missing; checked studies link under half to unresolved V genes, and the rest is unexplained. Recorded for this sample are 100,000 to 150,000 clones; 89% of them occurred a single time. About 2% of the sample is held by the ten biggest clonotypes. Sequenced: PBMCs. Every receptor here comes from a young woman in good health and CMV-seronegative.

The rearrangement joins TRBV28 to TRBJ2-7, with a weak D call TRBD1 (5 bases). CDR1 MDHEN and CDR2 SYDVKM come from the germline V gene. The germline V and J ends were trimmed by 7 bases and 7 bases, with 14 bases remaining between them. The CDR3 has 12 amino acids. CDR3: CASNQKGREQYF. As DNA, the CDR3 is TGTGCCAGCAACCAAAAGGGGCGGGAGCAGTACTTC.

V usage is TRBV9 and J usage is TRBJ1-2; TRBD1 matches at 9 bases. The CDR3 runs 13 residues. Per the germline V gene, CDR1 is SGDLS and CDR2 is YYNGEE. V dropped 0 bases and J dropped 11; count of bases not matched to a gene: 5. The CDR3 protein is CASSVEGQGLYTF. CDR3 DNA: TGTGCCAGCAGCGTAGAAGGACAGGGGCTATACACCTTC.

Only one count was recorded for this clone. V gene TRBV6-5 combines with J gene TRBJ1-1, with 7 positions matching TRBD1. Trimming took 2 bases from V and 4 from J; bases not matched to a gene: 4. Per the germline V gene, CDR1 is MNHEY and CDR2 is SVGAGI. The CDR3 length is 14 residues. The CDR3 region is CASSYRQGRTEAFF. CDR3 in DNA: TGTGCCAGCAGTTACCGACAGGGTCGCACTGAAGCTTTCTTT.

The V gene is TRBV7-9, the J gene TRBJ2-7, with 10 positions matching TRBD1. The CDR3 totals 12 residues. V lost 5 bases and J lost 5; bases outside the gene matches: 0. The germline V gene encodes CDR1 SEHNR and CDR2 FQNEAQ (reference sequence). The CDR3 is CASSGQGDEQYF. The CDR3 DNA reads as TGTGCCAGCAGCGGACAGGGGGACGAGCAGTACTTC.

The chain links TRBV19 to TRBJ2-1; 7 bases agree with TRBD2. The CDR3 is 16 residues long. Germline values: CDR1 LNHDA, CDR2 SQIVND (reference sequence). The ends lost 6 bases at V and 3 bases at J; junction bases unmatched: 11. The CDR3 reads CASSGSGTTFYNEQFF. The DNA for the CDR3 is TGTGCCAGTAGCGGATCCGGGACTACCTTCTACAATGAGCAGTTCTTC.

The table lists this clone with a few counts. The chain is built from TRBV15 and TRBJ2-3, with D possibly matching TRBD2 (6 bases). This CDR3 contains 16 residues. Germline loops: CDR1 LNHNV, CDR2 YYDKDF (reference sequence). Trimming left V 0 bases short and J 2 bases short, with 12 bases between. CDR3 amino acids: CATSRDRGTPTDTQYF. The CDR3 DNA follows: TGTGCCACCAGCAGAGATCGCGGGACCCCCACAGATACGCAGTATTTT.

The sample holds a few counts of this clone. The chain joins TRBV10-3 to TRBJ1-1, with D possibly matching TRBD1 (6 bases). The germline CDR1 and CDR2 sequences are ENHRY and SYGVKD. Trimming left V 6 bases short and J 4 bases short, with 15 bases between. This CDR3 contains 14 residues. CDR3 in DNA: TGTGCCATCAGCGGACCCCAGGGGAGCACTGAAGCTTTCTTT. Its translation is CAISGPQGSTEAFF.

The chain employs TRBV7-9 and TRBJ2-7; 8 bases align to TRBD2. The V gene end was trimmed by 1 base and the J gene end by 5 bases; junction bases not matched to a gene: 1. The CDR3 loop spans 13 amino acids. Germline assignment: CDR1 SEHNR and CDR2 FQNEAQ (reference sequence). The DNA of the CDR3 is TGTGCCAGCAGCTTAGAGCGGGAGCACGAGCAGTACTTC. Encoded protein: CASSLEREHEQYF.

This clone was seen just once. The V call is TRBV18, the J call TRBJ2-2, with 9 positions matching TRBD2. Germline V gives CDR1 KGHSH, CDR2 LQKENI. The CDR3 has 15 residues. The V and J ends lost 1 base and 3 bases, in that order; junction bases with no gene match: 0. CDR3 sequence: CASSPLAGDTGELFF. CDR3 in DNA: TGTGCCAGCTCACCACTAGCGGGAGACACCGGGGAGCTGTTTTTT. Drawing the rest from reference TRBV18 and TRBJ2-2, the complete variable domain is NAGVMQNPRHLVRRRGQEARLRCSPMKGHSHVYWYRQLPEEGLKFMVYLQKENIIDESGMPKERFSAEFPKEGPSILRIQQVVRGDSAAYFCASSPLAGDTGELFFGEGSRLTVL.

This sequence joins TRBV5-4 and TRBJ2-5; 7 nucleotides line up with TRBD1. The CDR3 consists of 17 residues. The V and J ends lost 6 bases and 0 bases, in that order; junction bases with no gene match: 14. The germline V gene encodes CDR1 SGHNT and CDR2 YYREEE (reference sequence). The CDR3 loop reads CASILRTGTANQETQYF. The CDR3 nucleotides are TGTGCCAGCATCCTACGAACCGGGACAGCAAACCAAGAGACCCAGTACTTC.

This sequence joins TRBV29-1 and TRBJ2-1, with TRBD1 matching over 7 bases. Germline assignment: CDR1 SQVTM and CDR2 ANQGSEA. The CDR3 is made up of 14 amino acids. V trimming: 4 bases; J trimming: 6 bases; junction bases outside the gene matches: 9. Here the CDR3 DNA reads TGCAGCGTTGTGGTAAGGGGGCCCGGCAATGAGCAGTTCTTC. This gives the protein CSVVVRGPGNEQFF.

This clone has just one count. The chain recombines TRBV6-4 with TRBJ1-5; D gene uncertain. The germline V and J ends were trimmed by 6 bases and 3 bases, with 9 bases remaining between them. CDR3 length: 13 amino acids. Germline assignment: CDR1 MRHNA and CDR2 SNTAGT. The CDR3 region is CASRVAVNQPQHF. The DNA for the CDR3 is TGTGCCAGCAGGGTCGCGGTCAATCAGCCCCAGCATTTT.

The chain couples TRBV25-1 to TRBJ2-1; 13 bases line up with TRBD2. CDR1 is MGHDK and CDR2 is SYGVNS in the germline V gene. CDR3 length equals 16 residues. V lost 6 bases to trimming and J lost 15 bases; unmatched junction nucleotides: 17. The CDR3 loop is CASRGTVPGLAGVLFF. The CDR3 coding sequence is TGTGCCAGCAGAGGGACAGTCCCCGGACTAGCGGGAGTGCTGTTCTTC.

This chain links TRBV7-2 with TRBJ2-2; TRBD2 matches 7 bases. After removal of 3 bases from V and 5 bases from J, the junction contained 3 bases not matched to a gene. This CDR3 region has 14 residues. Germline V lookup: CDR1 SGHTA, CDR2 FQGNSA. The CDR3 DNA follows: TGTGCCAGCAGCTTCGGACTAGAGACCGGGGAGCTGTTTTTT. The encoded protein is CASSFGLETGELFF.

The V call is TRBV7-2, the J call TRBJ2-1, with D uncertain. Germline values: CDR1 SGHTA, CDR2 FQGNSA. The CDR3 totals 12 residues. V lost 3 bases and J 9 bases, leaving 9 bases between the germline ends. The CDR3 loop is CASSFSRVEQFF. The CDR3 bases are TGTGCCAGCAGCTTTTCTCGAGTTGAGCAGTTCTTC.

This clone showed up just once. The chain links TRBV27 to TRBJ1-1; D is unclear. The CDR3 loop spans 14 amino acids. Germline V gene lookup returns CDR1 MNHEY and CDR2 SMNVEV (reference sequence). The V gene lost 0 bases and the J gene lost 1 base, with 6 bases spanning the gap. The CDR3 region is CASSLSFRNTEAFF. The CDR3 DNA is TGTGCCAGCAGTTTATCGTTCCGGAACACTGAAGCTTTCTTT.

The CDR3 sequence is CASSDTMFSTQYF. The CDR3 bases are TGTGCCAGCAGTGATACGATGTTTAGCACGCAGTATTTT. This chain uses TRBV6-1 with TRBJ2-3; D not certain. V was pared by 3 bases and J by 9 bases, with 13 bases between. Germline CDR1 and CDR2: MNHNS and SASEGT. This CDR3 comprises 13 residues.

This chain connects TRBV15 to TRBJ2-2, with 9 bases identical to TRBD2. Germline CDR1 is LNHNV and CDR2 is YYDKDF (reference sequence). After removal of 3 bases from V and 4 bases from J, the junction contained 3 bases not matched to a gene. There are 15 residues in the CDR3. The CDR3 sequence: CATSRTSGGTGELFF. The CDR3 nucleotides read TGTGCCACCAGCAGGACTAGCGGAGGCACCGGGGAGCTGTTTTTT.

This clone was picked up one time. The chain is built from TRBV5-1 and TRBJ2-1; 9 nucleotides line up with TRBD2. V was clipped by 2 bases and J by 4 bases; unmatched bases: 4. The CDR3 consists of 15 residues. Looked up from germline, CDR1 is SGHRS and CDR2 is YFSETQ. CDR3 sequence: CASSFGGRGYNEQFF. CDR3 in DNA: TGCGCCAGCAGCTTCGGCGGGAGGGGATACAATGAGCAGTTCTTC. The full variable domain, in which reference TRBV5-1 and TRBJ2-1 provide the parts outside the CDR3, is KAGVTQTPRYLIKTRGQQVTLSCSPISGHRSVSWYQQTPGQGLQFLFEYFSETQRNKGNFPGRFSGRQFSNSRSEMNVSTLELGDSALYLCASSFGGRGYNEQFFGPGTRLTVL.

The chain couples TRBV9 to TRBJ1-2, with no clear D. The germline V gene has CDR1 SGDLS and CDR2 YYNGEE. Trimming removed 4 bases at V and 0 bases at J, with 16 bases between. The CDR3 is 16 amino acids. The CDR3 nucleotides are TGTGCCAGCAGCCCCCTTGAGGGAAGAGCTAACTATGGCTACACCTTC. Amino acid sequence: CASSPLEGRANYGYTF.

The count of this clone is one. V is TRBV7-9 and J is TRBJ2-3, with 7 bases that match TRBD2. Germline trimming cut 1 base from V and 4 bases from J; bases unmatched to any gene: 8. CDR1 and CDR2 from the germline V gene are SEHNR and FQNEAQ (reference sequence). This CDR3 has 16 amino acids. CDR3 DNA: TGTGCCAGCAGCTTAGAGGTGGGAGGGCCATCAGATACGCAGTATTTT. Protein sequence: CASSLEVGGPSDTQYF.

This chain uses TRBV25-1 with TRBJ2-1; D is perhaps TRBD1 (5 bases). V was cut by 3 bases and J by 0 bases, with 9 bases left in between. The CDR3 has 15 amino acids. Per the germline V gene, CDR1 is MGHDK and CDR2 is SYGVNS. In nucleotides, the CDR3 is TGTGCCAGCAGTGAGGACACGAGCTCCTACAATGAGCAGTTCTTC. It translates to CASSEDTSSYNEQFF.

The rearrangement uses TRBV27 and TRBJ1-1, with D perhaps TRBD1 (6 bases). Trimming shortened V by 1 base and J by 4 bases, and 10 bases separated the two germline ends. Germline-derived CDR1 and CDR2 are MNHEY and SMNVEV (reference sequence). This CDR3 comprises 14 residues. The CDR3 sequence: CASSLYTGSTEAFF. CDR3 sequence (DNA): TGTGCCAGCAGTTTATATACAGGGAGCACTGAAGCTTTCTTT.

The rearrangement links TRBV11-2 to TRBJ1-5; 8 bases fit TRBD1. V dropped 1 base and J dropped 3; count of bases not matched to a gene: 2. This CDR3 region has 15 residues. Looked up from germline, CDR1 is SGHAT and CDR2 is FQNNGV. The CDR3 region is CASSLGQGTNQPQHF. In nucleotides, the CDR3 is TGTGCCAGCAGCTTAGGACAGGGGACCAATCAGCCCCAGCATTTT.

The chain combines TRBV11-3 with TRBJ1-1; possibly TRBD1 for D (5 bases). The germline V and J ends were trimmed by 1 base and 0 bases, with 15 bases remaining between them. CDR3 length: 17 residues. Germline CDR1 reads SGHNT; CDR2 reads YENEEA. In DNA form, the CDR3 reads TGTGCCAGCAGCTTAGGGTCCAGGGTGATTATGAACACTGAAGCTTTCTTT. This encodes CASSLGSRVIMNTEAFF.

About this clone itself: Other DNA sequences from this sample encode an identical CDR3 as well. The chain recombines TRBV29-1 with TRBJ1-1; the match to TRBD1 covers 10 bases. Germline trimming cut 5 bases from V and 4 bases from J; bases unmatched to any gene: 1. The V gene's germline CDR1 is SQVTM and CDR2 ANQGSEA. The CDR3 covers 12 residues. This CDR3 is CSVRTGGTEAFF. The CDR3 nucleotides are TGCAGCGTTCGGACAGGGGGCACTGAAGCTTTCTTT.

The chain recombines TRBV4-2 with TRBJ2-5, with 10 positions matching TRBD2. This CDR3 region has 21 residues. J was trimmed by 5 bases and V by 4 bases; bases with no gene match: 25. The V gene's germline CDR1 is LGHNA and CDR2 YNFKEQ. CDR3 nucleotides: TGTGCCAGCAGCCCGGGGACGACAGTGCAAGCGGGAGGGACCTTTGGGGAGACCCAGTACTTC. It specifies CASSPGTTVQAGGTFGETQYF.

The V call is TRBV11-2, the J call TRBJ2-1; possibly TRBD2 for D (5 bases). The CDR3 runs 13 residues. Deletions cut 5 bases from V and 4 bases from J, with 9 bases between. Germline CDR1 reads SGHAT; CDR2 reads FQNNGV. The CDR3 spells CASSPRGYNEQFF. The CDR3 nucleotides are TGTGCCAGCAGCCCCCGCGGGTACAATGAGCAGTTCTTC.

This chain uses TRBV5-1 with TRBJ1-1; TRBD1 matches 7 bases. Per the germline V gene, CDR1 is SGHRS and CDR2 is YFSETQ. The CDR3 is 14 amino acids. Unmatched junction bases numbered 2, after V lost 2 bases and J lost 1 base. CDR3 in DNA: TGCGCCAGCAGCTTCGGGACAGAGAACACTGAAGCTTTCTTT. Translation: CASSFGTENTEAFF.

V is TRBV11-2 and J is TRBJ2-7; TRBD2 agrees at 12 bases. The germline CDR1 and CDR2 sequences are SGHAT and FQNNGV. The ends lost 5 bases at V and 4 bases at J; junction bases unmatched: 9. The CDR3 runs to 16 residues. CDR3 protein: CASSALAGGFKYEQYF. In nucleotides, the CDR3 is TGTGCCAGCAGCGCACTAGCGGGAGGATTTAAATACGAGCAGTACTTC.

The CDR3 DNA follows: TGTGCCTGGAGTCGGGACAGGGGAGGGCTGCGTTCCTACGAGCAGTACTTC. It specifies CAWSRDRGGLRSYEQYF. The chain carries TRBV30 and TRBJ2-7, with 10 bases fitting TRBD1. Germline CDR1 is GTSNPN and CDR2 is SVGIG (reference sequence). The CDR3 extends over 17 amino acids. Germline trimming cut 2 bases from V and 1 base from J; bases unmatched to any gene: 11. Supplemented by reference TRBV30 and TRBJ2-7, the full variable domain reads SQTIHQWPATLVQPVGSPLSLECTVEGTSNPNLYWYRQAAGRGLQLLFYSVGIGQISSEVPQNLSASRPQDRQFILSSKKLLLSDSGFYLCAWSRDRGGLRSYEQYFGPGTRLTVT.

V and J are TRBV19 and TRBJ1-1; TRBD1 matches 8 bases. The V segment lost 7 bases and the J segment 4 bases; nucleotides outside the gene matches: 5. CDR1 LNHDA and CDR2 SQIVND come from the germline V gene (reference sequence). The CDR3 is 13 residues long. The CDR3 sequence is CASILTGGTEAFF. In DNA form, the CDR3 reads TGTGCCAGTATCCTTACAGGGGGCACTGAAGCTTTCTTT. Full variable domain (rest looked up from reference TRBV19 and TRBJ1-1): DGGITQSPKYLFRKEGQNVTLSCEQNLNHDAMYWYRQDPGQGLRLIYYSQIVNDFQKGDIAEGYSVSREKKESFPLTVTSAQKNPTAFYLCASILTGGTEAFFGQGTRLTVV.